The present T cell receptor (beta chain) was sequenced within a study of OX40 agonist ivuxolimab in advanced cancers. Sequencing used immunoSEQ multiplex PCR; TCRdb keeps in-frame clones, though not all of them. The table includes approximately 58,000 clones, about 91% detected once. From germline, CDR1 is SGHKS and CDR2 YYEKEE (reference sequence). The CDR3 covers 15 residues. Trimming took 0 bases from V and 2 from J; bases not matched to a gene: 4. This sample comprised CD4+ or CD8+ T cells sorted from blood, obtained in a trial of the OX40 agonist ivuxolimab. The rearrangement uses TRBV5-5 and TRBJ2-5, with 7 nucleotides matching TRBD1. The receptor was derived from an adult with an advanced solid tumor such as melanoma, head and neck, liver or kidney cancer. The CDR3 DNA follows: TGTGCCAGCAGCTTGGCCCCAGGGGGTCAAGAGACCCAGTACTTC. This sequence encodes CASSLAPGGQETQYF.